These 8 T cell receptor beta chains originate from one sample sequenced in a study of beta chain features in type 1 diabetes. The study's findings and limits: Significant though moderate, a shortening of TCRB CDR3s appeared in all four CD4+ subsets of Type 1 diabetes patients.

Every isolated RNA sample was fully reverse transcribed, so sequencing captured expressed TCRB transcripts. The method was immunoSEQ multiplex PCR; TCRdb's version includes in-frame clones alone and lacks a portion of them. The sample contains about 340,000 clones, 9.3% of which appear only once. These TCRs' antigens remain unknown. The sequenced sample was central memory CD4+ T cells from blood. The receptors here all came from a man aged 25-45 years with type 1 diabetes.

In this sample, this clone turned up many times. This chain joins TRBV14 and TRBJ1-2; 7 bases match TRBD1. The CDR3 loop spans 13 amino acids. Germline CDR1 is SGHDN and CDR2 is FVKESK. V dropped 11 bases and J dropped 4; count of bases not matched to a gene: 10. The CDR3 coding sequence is TGTGCCCGCCGTACAGGGGATTTCTATGGCTACACCTTC. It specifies CARRTGDFYGYTF.

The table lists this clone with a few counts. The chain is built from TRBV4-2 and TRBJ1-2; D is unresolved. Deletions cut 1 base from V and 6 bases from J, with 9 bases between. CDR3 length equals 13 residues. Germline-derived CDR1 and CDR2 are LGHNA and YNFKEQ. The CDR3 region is CASSQGGMDGYTF. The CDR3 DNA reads TGTGCCAGCAGCCAAGGAGGGATGGATGGCTACACCTTC.

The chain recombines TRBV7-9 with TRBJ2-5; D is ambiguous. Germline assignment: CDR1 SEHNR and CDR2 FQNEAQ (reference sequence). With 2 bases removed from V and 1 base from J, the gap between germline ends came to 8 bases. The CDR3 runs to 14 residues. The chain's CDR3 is CASSLNSPQETQYF. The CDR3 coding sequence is TGTGCCAGCAGCTTAAATAGCCCCCAAGAGACCCAGTACTTC. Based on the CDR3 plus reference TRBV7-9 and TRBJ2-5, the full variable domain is DTGVSQNPRHKITKRGQNVTFRCDPISEHNRLYWYRQTLGQGPEFLTYFQNEAQLEKSRLLSDRFSAERPKGSFSTLEIQRTEQGDSAMYLCASSLNSPQETQYFGPGTRLLVL.

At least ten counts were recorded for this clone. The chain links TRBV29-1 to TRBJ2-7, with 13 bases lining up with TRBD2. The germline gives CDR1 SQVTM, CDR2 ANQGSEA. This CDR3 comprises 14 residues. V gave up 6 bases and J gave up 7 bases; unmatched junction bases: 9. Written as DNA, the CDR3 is TGCAGCGTCGGGACTAGCGGGACCTTTGGGGAGCAGTACTTC. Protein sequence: CSVGTSGTFGEQYF.

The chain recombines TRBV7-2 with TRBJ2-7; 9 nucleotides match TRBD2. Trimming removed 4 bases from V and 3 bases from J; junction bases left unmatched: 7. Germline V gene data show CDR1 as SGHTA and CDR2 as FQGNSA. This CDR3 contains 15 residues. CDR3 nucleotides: TGTGCCAGCAGCTACTCTAGCGGGGCAATCTACGAGCAGTACTTC. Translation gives CASSYSSGAIYEQYF.

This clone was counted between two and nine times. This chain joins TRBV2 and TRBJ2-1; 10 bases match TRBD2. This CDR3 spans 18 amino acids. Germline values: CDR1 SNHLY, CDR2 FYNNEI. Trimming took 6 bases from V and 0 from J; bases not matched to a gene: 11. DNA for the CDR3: TGTGCCAGCAGAGCACCTAGCGGGGGAGTAAGCTCCTACAATGAGCAGTTCTTC. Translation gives CASRAPSGGVSSYNEQFF.

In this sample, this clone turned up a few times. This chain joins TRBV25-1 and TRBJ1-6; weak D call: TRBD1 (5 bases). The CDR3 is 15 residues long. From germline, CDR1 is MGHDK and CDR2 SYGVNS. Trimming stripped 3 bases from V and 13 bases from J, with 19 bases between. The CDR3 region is CASSEVGTAIRPLHF. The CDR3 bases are TGTGCCAGCAGTGAGGTCGGGACGGCAATTCGGCCCCTCCACTTT.

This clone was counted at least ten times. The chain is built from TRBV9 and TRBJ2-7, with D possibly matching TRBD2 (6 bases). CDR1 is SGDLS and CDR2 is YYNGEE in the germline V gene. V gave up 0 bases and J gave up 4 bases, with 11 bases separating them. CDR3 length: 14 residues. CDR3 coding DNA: TGTGCCAGCAGCGTAGCTCTAGCGCCGTACGAGCAGTACTTC. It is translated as CASSVALAPYEQYF.